The sequence of this T cell receptor beta chain was determined in a study of T cells in Graves' hyperthyroidism and ophthalmopathy. Researchers amplified the TCR beta CDR3 regions from RNA transcripts. TCR CDR3 regions were first amplified by RT-PCR with HTBI primers. TCRdb re-derived calls from the multiplex PCR reads in MiXCR, one entry per CDR3 protein. The sample lists under 450,000 distinct CDR3 sequences, 15% to 19% occurring once. There are a few counts of this clonotype. The antigen is undetermined. Notes on the study in general: Blood shared most expanded thyroid clonotypes above 0.001. Ophthalmopathy was model-predicted a median roughly six months pre-onset.

No ophthalmopathy progression within 18 months constituted stable Graves' hyperthyroidism. Exclusion of a patient resulted from uncontrolled infection, other autoimmune disease, pregnancy or lactation. The CDR3 has 14 residues. Trimming took 6 bases from V and 5 from J, leaving 16 bases between them. CDR1 is SGHTA, CDR2 FQGNSA, per germline. The sample taken for sequencing was blood. This TCR was sampled from a woman under 30 with Graves' hyperthyroidism. The V gene is TRBV7-2, the J gene TRBJ1-1, with D perhaps TRBD1 (5 bases). CDR3: CASRYGGSGTEAFF. In nucleotides, the CDR3 is TGTGCCAGCAGATACGGGGGGAGTGGGACTGAAGCTTTCTTT.